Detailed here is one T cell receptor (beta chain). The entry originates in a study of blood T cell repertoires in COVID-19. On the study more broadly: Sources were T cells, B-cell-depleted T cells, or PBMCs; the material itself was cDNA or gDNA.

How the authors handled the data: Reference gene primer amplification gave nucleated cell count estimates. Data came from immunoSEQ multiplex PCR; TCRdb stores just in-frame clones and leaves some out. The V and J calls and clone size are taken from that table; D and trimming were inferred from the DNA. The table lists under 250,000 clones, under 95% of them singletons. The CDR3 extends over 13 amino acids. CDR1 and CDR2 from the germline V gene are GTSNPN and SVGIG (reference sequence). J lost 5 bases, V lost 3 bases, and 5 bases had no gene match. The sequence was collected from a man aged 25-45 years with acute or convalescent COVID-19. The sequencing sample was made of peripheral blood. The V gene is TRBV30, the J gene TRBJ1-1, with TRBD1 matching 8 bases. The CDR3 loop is CAWRVQGGTEAFF. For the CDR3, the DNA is TGTGCCTGGAGGGTACAGGGGGGGACTGAAGCTTTCTTT.